This T cell receptor beta chain derives from a study of T cells in Graves' hyperthyroidism and ophthalmopathy. The study's findings and limits: Through a model of 13 V-J features, ophthalmopathy was separated from stable hyperthyroidism.

From RNA transcripts, TCR beta CDR3 regions were amplified. HTBI primers were used for first-round RT-PCR of the TCR CDR3. In TCRdb, the multiplex PCR reads were re-called with MiXCR into one record per CDR3 protein. The table includes under 700,000 distinct CDR3 sequences, just over 45% detected once. Germline V CDR1 and CDR2: SGHVS, FNYEAQ. There are 13 residues in the CDR3. V was cut by 0 bases and J by 7 bases, with 10 bases left in between. This clonotype was counted a few times. The antigen remains unidentified. The specimen sequenced was peripheral blood or thyroid tissue (not recorded which). This receptor was obtained from a woman in her late teens or twenties with Graves' hyperthyroidism. This chain uses TRBV7-6 with TRBJ2-7; the D gene is possibly TRBD2 (6 bases). The CDR3 region has the DNA TGTGCCAGCAGCTTAGCGCCGGGACTTGAGCAGTACTTC. As protein: CASSLAPGLEQYF.